What follows describes a single T cell receptor (beta chain). Looked up from germline, CDR1 is LNHDA and CDR2 is SQIVND (reference sequence). CDR3 length: 15 amino acids. The V and J ends lost 3 bases and 4 bases, in that order; junction bases with no gene match: 6. This sample is drawn from a study of neoadjuvant anti-PD-1 for oral cavity cancer. Some clones are missing from TCRdb's copy, which holds only in-frame ones; the method was immunoSEQ multiplex PCR. The sample has about 16,000 clones, around two thirds seen once. The sequences come from PBMCs, collected before nivolumab (anti-PD-1) treatment. The genes are TRBV19 and TRBJ2-1, with TRBD2 matching over 7 bases. The clonotype was recovered from a person aged 40 to 85 with oral cavity squamous cell carcinoma. The CDR3 sequence: CASSIASGSYNEQFF. The DNA for the CDR3 is TGTGCCAGTAGTATTGCTAGCGGATCTTACAATGAGCAGTTCTTC.